This record concerns one TCR beta chain sequence. Its antigen remains unknown. One end of the junction does not line up with germline, which may come from a read error. The sample belongs to a study of T cell repertoires in cytomegalovirus infection. Background on the study: Used in the study were CMV epitopes, some recently identified and HLA-C-restricted, others well-studied and HLA-B-restricted.

General observations from the study: CMV-specific HLA-C-restricted TCR beta clonotypes dominated the ex vivo response.

Each CDR3 protein is one row after TCRdb ran MiXCR on the reads. The sample lists 650,000 to 900,000 distinct CDR3 sequences, 25% to 35% occurring once. The CDR3 is 18 amino acids. CDR1 is SGHRS, CDR2 YFSETQ, per germline. The clonotype comes from a human donor in good health (CMV status not recorded). Some clones in this sample may be carry-over from other donors' samples. The chain joins TRBV5-1 to TRBJ2-6, with TRBD2 matching 8 bases. The sample consisted of cultured CD8+ T cells from PBMCs, taken from culture after CMV antigen stimulation. The CDR3 sequence is CASSSTAGANSGANVLTF. The DNA for the CDR3 is TGCGCCAGCAGCTCCACAGCGGGGGCTAACTCTGGAGCCAACGTCCTGACTTTC. Full variable domain (remainder filled in from reference TRBV5-1 and TRBJ2-6): KAGVTQTPRYLIKTRGQQVTLSCSPISGHRSVSWYQQTPGQGLQFLFEYFSETQRNKGNFPGRFSGRQFSNSRSEMNVSTLELGDSALYLCASSSTAGANSGANVLTFGAGSRLTVL.